This TCR beta chain was found in a study of blood T cell repertoires in COVID-19. Study in general: Donors in the United States, Italy and Spain gave samples during acute or convalescent COVID-19. The cDNA or gDNA used as material had been derived from T cells, B-cell-depleted T cells, or PBMCs.

The CDR3 spans 20 residues. The V gene's germline CDR1 is MNHEY and CDR2 SMNVEV (reference sequence). V trimming: 5 bases; J trimming: 0 bases; junction bases outside the gene matches: 12. How the authors handled the data: By means of reference gene primer amplification, nucleated cell counts were estimated. Clones were read by immunoSEQ multiplex PCR, and TCRdb kept only the in-frame ones, dropping some. That table supplies the V and J calls and clone size; D and trimming were determined from the DNA. Among around 140,000 clones listed, approximately 82% were seen once. The genes are TRBV27 and TRBJ2-1; 14 nucleotides align to TRBD2. The TCR was taken from a man aged 60 to 75 with active or convalescent COVID-19. What was sequenced was peripheral blood. CDR3 DNA sequence: TGTGCCAGCAGTCCGGGGACTAGCGGGAGTTCCCCTAGCTCCTACAATGAGCAGTTCTTC. Residues: CASSPGTSGSSPSSYNEQFF.